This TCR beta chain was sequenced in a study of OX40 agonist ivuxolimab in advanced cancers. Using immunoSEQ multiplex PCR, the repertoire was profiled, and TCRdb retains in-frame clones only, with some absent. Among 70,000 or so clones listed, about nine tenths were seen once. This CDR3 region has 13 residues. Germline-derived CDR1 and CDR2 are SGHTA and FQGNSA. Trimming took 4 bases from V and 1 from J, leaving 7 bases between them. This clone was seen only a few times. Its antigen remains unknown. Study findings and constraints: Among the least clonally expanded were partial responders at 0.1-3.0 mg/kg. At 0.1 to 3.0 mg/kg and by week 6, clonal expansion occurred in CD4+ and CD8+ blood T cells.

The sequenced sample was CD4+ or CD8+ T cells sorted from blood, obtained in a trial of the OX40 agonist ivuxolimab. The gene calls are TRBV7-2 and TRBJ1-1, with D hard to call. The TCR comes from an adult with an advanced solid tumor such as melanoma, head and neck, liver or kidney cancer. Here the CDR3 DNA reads TGTGCCAGCAGCTCAGGCAGGAACACTGAAGCTTTCTTT. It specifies CASSSGRNTEAFF. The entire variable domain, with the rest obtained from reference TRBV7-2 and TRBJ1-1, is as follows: GAGVSQSPSNKVTEKGKDVELRCDPISGHTALYWYRQSLGQGLEFLIYFQGNSAPDKSGLPSDRFSAERTGGSVSTLTIQRTQQEDSAVYLCASSSGRNTEAFFGQGTRLTVV.